This TCR beta chain was identified in a study of blood T cell repertoires in COVID-19. Study-level background: Spain, Italy and the United States supplied samples that represented acute and convalescent COVID-19. Sources were T cells, B-cell-depleted T cells, or PBMCs; the material itself was cDNA or gDNA.

Original methodology: The assay estimated nucleated cells by amplifying reference gene primers. The method was immunoSEQ multiplex PCR; TCRdb's version includes in-frame clones alone and lacks a portion of them. V, J and clone size derive from that table, while D and trimming were established from the DNA sequence. The sample has around 75,000 clones, around 74% seen once. This clone was observed once. Germline V CDR1 and CDR2: SGHVS, FQNEAQ. Germline trimming cut 4 bases from V and 2 bases from J; bases unmatched to any gene: 6. The CDR3 totals 16 residues. The origin of this receptor is a woman over 75 with active or convalescent COVID-19. The genes are TRBV7-8 and TRBJ1-4, with TRBD1 matching 8 bases. Sequenced sample: peripheral blood. The CDR3 region has the DNA TGTGCCAGCAGCTACGACAGGGGTCATACTAATGAAAAACTGTTTTTT. This encodes CASSYDRGHTNEKLFF.